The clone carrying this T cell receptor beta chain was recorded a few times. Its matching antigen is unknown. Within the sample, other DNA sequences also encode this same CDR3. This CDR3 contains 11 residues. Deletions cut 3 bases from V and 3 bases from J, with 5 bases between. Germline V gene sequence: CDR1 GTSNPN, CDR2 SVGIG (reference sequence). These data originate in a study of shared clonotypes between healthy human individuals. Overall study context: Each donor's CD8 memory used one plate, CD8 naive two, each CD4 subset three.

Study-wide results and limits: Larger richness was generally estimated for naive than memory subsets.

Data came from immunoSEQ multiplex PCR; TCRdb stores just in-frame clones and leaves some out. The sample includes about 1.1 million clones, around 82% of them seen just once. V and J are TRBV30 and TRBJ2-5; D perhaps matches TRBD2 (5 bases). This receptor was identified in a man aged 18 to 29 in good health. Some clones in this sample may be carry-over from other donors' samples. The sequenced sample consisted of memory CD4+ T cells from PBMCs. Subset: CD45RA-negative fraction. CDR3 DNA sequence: TGTGCCTGGAGGGGAGAAGAGACCCAGTACTTC. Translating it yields CAWRGEETQYF.